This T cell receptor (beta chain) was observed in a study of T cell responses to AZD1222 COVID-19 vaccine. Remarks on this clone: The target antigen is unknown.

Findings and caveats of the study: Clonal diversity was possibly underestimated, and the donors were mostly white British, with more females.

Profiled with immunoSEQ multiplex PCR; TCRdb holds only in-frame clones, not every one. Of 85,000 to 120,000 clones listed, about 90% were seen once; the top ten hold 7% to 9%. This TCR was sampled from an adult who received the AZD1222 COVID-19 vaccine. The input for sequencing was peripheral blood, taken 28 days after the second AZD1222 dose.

The CDR3 coding sequence is TGTGCCAGCAGGAGGACCGGCCGAAAGAACACTGAAGCTTTCTTT. It translates to CASRRTGRKNTEAFF. V gene TRBV6-5 combines with J gene TRBJ1-1, with D unclear. This CDR3 is 15 amino acids long. Germline loops: CDR1 MNHEY, CDR2 SVGAGI. V lost 6 bases, J lost 1 base, and 15 bases lay in between.